This TCR beta chain was identified during a study of CD8+ T cells in alopecia areata. The sequencing template was cDNA reverse transcribed from extracted RNA. The assay was immunoSEQ multiplex PCR, and TCRdb's table has in-frame clones only and misses some. The repertoire holds about 100,000 clones, with roughly 46% as singletons. Per the germline V gene, CDR1 is MDHEN and CDR2 is SYDVKM. V was pared by 5 bases and J by 3 bases, with 10 bases between. This CDR3 spans 14 amino acids. Regarding treatment: oral pan-JAK inhibitor, 5-10 mg twice daily. Peripheral blood, together with lesional scalp punch biopsies, was collected from alopecia areata patients. This clone showed up just a few times. The antigen remains unidentified. The study, taken as a whole, reports: Sharing of TCRs across patients appeared less clear than in mice, possibly for HLA-related reasons. Both scalp clonality and the expanded CD8+ clones among the top 100 showed a significant decrease with tofacitinib.

This chain uses TRBV28 with TRBJ2-2; tentatively, D is TRBD1 (6 bases). The source material was CD8+ T cells sorted from blood, sampled at week 24, from a patient treated with tofacitinib. The clonotype originates from a human donor with alopecia areata. The CDR3 is CASSPGQYTGELFF. CDR3 sequence (DNA): TGTGCCAGCAGTCCCGGACAGTACACCGGGGAGCTGTTTTTT.